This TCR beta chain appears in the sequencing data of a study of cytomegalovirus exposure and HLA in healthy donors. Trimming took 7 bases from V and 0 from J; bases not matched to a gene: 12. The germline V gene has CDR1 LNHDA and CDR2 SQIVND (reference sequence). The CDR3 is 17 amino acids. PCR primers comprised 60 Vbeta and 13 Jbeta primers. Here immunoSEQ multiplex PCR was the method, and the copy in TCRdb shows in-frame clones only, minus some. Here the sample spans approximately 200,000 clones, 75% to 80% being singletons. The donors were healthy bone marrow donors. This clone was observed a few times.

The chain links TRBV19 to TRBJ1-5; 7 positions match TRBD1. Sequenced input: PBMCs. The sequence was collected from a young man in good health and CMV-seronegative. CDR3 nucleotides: TGTGCCAGTAACAACCGAGGGGGCAGTTCTAGCAATCAGCCCCAGCATTTT. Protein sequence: CASNNRGGSSSNQPQHF.